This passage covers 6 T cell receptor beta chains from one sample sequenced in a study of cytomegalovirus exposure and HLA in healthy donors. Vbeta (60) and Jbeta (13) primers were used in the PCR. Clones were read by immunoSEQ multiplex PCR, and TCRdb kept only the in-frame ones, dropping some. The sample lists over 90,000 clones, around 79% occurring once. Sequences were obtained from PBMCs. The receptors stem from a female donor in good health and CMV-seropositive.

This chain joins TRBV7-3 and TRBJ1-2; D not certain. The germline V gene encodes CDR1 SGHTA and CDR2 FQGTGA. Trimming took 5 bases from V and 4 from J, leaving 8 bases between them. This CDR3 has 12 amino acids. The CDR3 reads CASSLGSYGYTF. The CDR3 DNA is TGTGCCAGCAGCCTCGGTTCCTATGGCTACACCTTC. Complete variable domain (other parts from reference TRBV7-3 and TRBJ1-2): GAGVSQTPSNKVTEKGKYVELRCDPISGHTALYWYRQSLGQGPEFLIYFQGTGAADDSGLPNDRFFAVRPEGSVSTLKIQRTERGDSAVYLCASSLGSYGYTFGSGTRLTVV.

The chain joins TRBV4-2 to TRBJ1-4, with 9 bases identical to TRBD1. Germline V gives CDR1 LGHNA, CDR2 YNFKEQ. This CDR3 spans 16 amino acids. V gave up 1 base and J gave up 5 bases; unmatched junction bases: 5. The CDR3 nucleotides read TGTGCCAGCAGCCAAGCGCCCGGACAGGGGAATGAAAAACTGTTTTTT. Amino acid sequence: CASSQAPGQGNEKLFF.

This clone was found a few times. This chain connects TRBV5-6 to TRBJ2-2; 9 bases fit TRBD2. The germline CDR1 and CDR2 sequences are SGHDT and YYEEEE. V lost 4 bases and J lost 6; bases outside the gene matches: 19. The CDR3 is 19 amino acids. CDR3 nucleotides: TGTGCCAGCAGCAGTACCTATTTAGCCGGGCGGGGGGGCTCCGGGGAGCTGTTTTTT. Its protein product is CASSSTYLAGRGGSGELFF.

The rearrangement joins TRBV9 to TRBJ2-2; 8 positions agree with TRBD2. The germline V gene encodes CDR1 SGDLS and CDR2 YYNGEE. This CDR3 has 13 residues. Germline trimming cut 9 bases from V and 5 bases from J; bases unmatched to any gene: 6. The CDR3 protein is CAIGGGSTGELFF. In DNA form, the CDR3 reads TGTGCCATCGGGGGGGGTTCAACCGGGGAGCTGTTTTTT.

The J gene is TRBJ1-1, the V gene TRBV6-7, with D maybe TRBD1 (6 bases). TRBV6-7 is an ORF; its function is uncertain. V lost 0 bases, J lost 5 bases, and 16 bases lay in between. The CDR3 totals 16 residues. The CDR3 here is CASSYSHGGARTEAFF. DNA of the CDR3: TGTGCCAGCAGTTACTCCCACGGGGGGGCTCGGACTGAAGCTTTCTTT.

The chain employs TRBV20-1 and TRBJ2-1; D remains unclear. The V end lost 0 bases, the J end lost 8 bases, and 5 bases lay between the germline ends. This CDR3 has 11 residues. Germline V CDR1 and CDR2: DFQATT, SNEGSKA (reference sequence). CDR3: CSARDVDEQFF. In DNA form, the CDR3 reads TGCAGTGCTAGAGATGTCGATGAGCAGTTCTTC.